This is a list of T cell receptor beta chains from one sample in a study of T cell responses to AZD1222 COVID-19 vaccine. Data came from immunoSEQ multiplex PCR; TCRdb stores just in-frame clones and leaves some out. Among 90,000 or so clones listed, around 86% were seen once. The specimen comprised peripheral blood, sampled on day 0 of AZD1222 vaccination. All receptors derive from an adult in good health. CDR3s include the opening cysteine and the closing phenylalanine or tryptophan. D genes are given only for firm matches. Size is omitted from some rows. Given values are once, few, many or a class for expanded clones.

>TRBJ1-2|TRBV28|TRBD1|NA
CASSARYWTGRYGYTF
TGTGCCAGCAGTGCCCGATACTGGACAGGGCGCTATGGCTACACCTTC
>TRBJ1-4|TRBV30|TRBD1|once
CAWSVRGPPNEKLFF
TGTGCCTGGAGTGTTAGGGGGCCCCCTAATGAAAAACTGTTTTTT
>TRBJ2-7|TRBV12-3/TRBV12-4|NA|NA
CASSLDRIDEQYF
TGTGCCAGCAGTTTGGATCGGATTGACGAGCAGTACTTC
>TRBJ1-1|TRBV5-8|NA|few
CASSLGSSFF
TGTGCCAGCAGCTTGGGTTCATCTTTCTTT
>TRBJ2-1|TRBV28|NA|NA
CASILGGGTNEQFF
TGTGCCAGCATTCTCGGGGGCGGGACAAACGAGCAGTTCTTC
>TRBJ1-4|TRBV6-1|NA|NA
CASSEYDLVRGDEKLFF
TGTGCCAGCAGTGAATACGACTTGGTGAGGGGGGATGAAAAACTGTTTTTT
>TRBJ1-4|TRBV5-4|TRBD1|NA
CASSFTPGQGVEKLFF
TGTGCCAGCAGTTTTACTCCGGGACAGGGCGTTGAAAAACTGTTTTTT
>TRBJ2-7|TRBV10-3|TRBD2|NA
CAISESTSGYNYEQYF
TGTGCCATCAGTGAGTCGACTAGCGGTTACAACTACGAGCAGTACTTC
>TRBJ2-1|TRBV6-5|TRBD2|NA
CASLAPGGANEQFF
TGTGCCAGCCTAGCTCCGGGAGGTGCAAATGAGCAGTTCTTC
>TRBJ2-7|TRBV2|NA|NA
CASSIYNGTPYEQYF
TGTGCCAGCAGCATATACAACGGGACACCCTACGAGCAGTACTTC
>TRBJ1-1|TRBV7-9|NA|NA
CASSLGSRWGTEAFF
TGTGCCAGCAGCTTAGGCAGCAGGTGGGGGACTGAAGCTTTCTTT
>TRBJ2-1|TRBV7-6|NA|NA
CASSLVANGGYNEQFF
TGTGCCAGCAGCTTAGTCGCCAACGGAGGGTACAATGAGCAGTTCTTC
>TRBJ1-3|TRBV18|NA|NA
CASSPPANSGNTIYF
TGTGCCAGCTCACCACCGGCAAACTCTGGAAACACCATATATTTT
>TRBJ1-3|TRBV2|NA|NA
CASTTPSSGNTIYF
TGTGCCAGCACGACGCCGAGCTCTGGAAACACCATATATTTT
>TRBJ2-7|TRBV7-9|TRBD2|NA
CAIPGTSGSWYEQYF
TGTGCCATCCCAGGGACTAGCGGGAGCTGGTACGAGCAGTACTTC
>TRBJ2-2|TRBV7-2|NA|NA
CASSLGGNTGELFF
TGTGCCAGCAGCTTAGGCGGGAACACCGGGGAGCTGTTTTTT
>TRBJ2-7|TRBV11-2|NA|NA
CASSLVWTDSYEQYF
TGTGCCAGCAGCTTGGTTTGGACAGACTCCTACGAGCAGTACTTC
>TRBJ2-2|TRBV28|NA|NA
CASSRQGDGELFF
TGTGCCAGCAGCCGCCAGGGTGACGGGGAGCTGTTTTTT
>TRBJ1-1|TRBV3-1/TRBV3-2|TRBD1|NA
CASSPWTGRTEAFF
TGTGCCAGCAGCCCCTGGACAGGGAGGACTGAAGCTTTCTTT
>TRBJ2-5|TRBV19|TRBD1|few
CASTAKGTVQETQYF
TGTGCCAGCACCGCTAAGGGGACAGTCCAAGAGACCCAGTACTTC
>TRBJ2-7|TRBV7-8|TRBD2|NA
CASSPRTSGSGGVEQYF
TGTGCCAGCAGCCCAAGGACTAGCGGGAGTGGGGGTGTCGAGCAGTACTTC
>TRBJ2-3|TRBV5-8|NA|NA
CASSLADIASTDTQYF
TGTGCCAGCAGCTTGGCTGACATTGCTAGCACAGATACGCAGTATTTT
>TRBJ2-7|TRBV18|NA|NA
CASSPPGLPYEQYF
TGTGCCAGCTCACCACCGGGCCTTCCGTACGAGCAGTACTTC
>TRBJ1-4|TRBV7-8|TRBD1|NA
CASSPRTGLKEKLFF
TGTGCCAGCAGCCCCCGGACAGGGCTCAAAGAAAAACTGTTTTTT
>TRBJ2-7|TRBV7-2|NA|NA
CASSLTPSYEQYF
TGTGCCAGCAGCTTAACCCCTTCCTACGAGCAGTACTTC
>TRBJ2-7|TRBV6-5|NA|NA
CASSQQGSSYEQYF
TGTGCCAGCAGTCAACAGGGCTCCTCCTACGAGCAGTACTTC
>TRBJ1-4|TRBV11-3|NA|NA
CASSPQGNEKLFF
TGTGCCAGCAGCCCACAGGGAAATGAAAAACTGTTTTTT
>TRBJ2-5|TRBV29-1|NA|NA
CSVEDGYQETQYF
TGCAGCGTTGAAGACGGGTACCAAGAGACCCAGTACTTC
>TRBJ2-2|TRBV21-1|NA|once
CASNPNRGTCPNTGELFF
TGTGCCAGCAATCCCAACAGGGGGACGTGTCCGAACACCGGGGAGCTGTTTTTT
>TRBJ2-7|TRBV12-3/TRBV12-4|NA|once
CASSTDTYEQYF
TGTGCCAGCAGTACTGACACCTACGAGCAGTACTTC
>TRBJ1-3|TRBV5-5|NA|NA
CASSLGTLGNTIYF
TGTGCCAGCAGCCTCGGGACGCTGGGAAACACCATATATTTT
>TRBJ2-7|TRBV28|TRBD2|few
CASNFAGERYEQYF
TGTGCCAGCAACTTTGCGGGAGAAAGATACGAGCAGTACTTC
>TRBJ1-2|TRBV7-2|NA|NA
CASSPRGVGQTLGGYTF
TGTGCCAGCAGCCCCCGGGGGGTGGGGCAGACCCTGGGGGGCTACACCTTC
>TRBJ1-1|TRBV5-4|TRBD1|NA
CASCSGGDRVGTEAFF
TGTGCCAGCTGCTCAGGCGGGGACAGGGTTGGCACTGAAGCTTTCTTT
>TRBJ1-2|TRBV7-2|NA|once
CASSFGGAYGYTF
TGTGCCAGCAGCTTTGGAGGTGCCTATGGCTACACCTTC
>TRBJ1-1|TRBV7-2|TRBD1|NA
CASSPAQGIRTEAFF
TGTGCCAGCAGCCCCGCACAGGGGATTCGGACTGAAGCTTTCTTT
>TRBJ2-2|TRBV29-1|TRBD1|NA
CSAGTGDIRGELFF
TGCAGCGCGGGGACAGGGGACATCCGCGGGGAGCTGTTTTTT
>TRBJ1-3|TRBV5-4|NA|NA
CASSLFQSSGNTIYF
TGTGCCAGCAGCCTTTTCCAGAGCTCTGGAAACACCATATATTTT
>TRBJ1-1|TRBV6-5|NA|NA
CASITGAEAFF
TGTGCCAGCATTACGGGGGCTGAAGCTTTCTTT
>TRBJ1-1|TRBV28|NA|NA
CASSLDMNTEAFF
TGTGCCAGCAGTTTGGACATGAACACTGAAGCTTTCTTT
>TRBJ1-6|TRBV9|NA|NA
CASSLTGTTYNSPLHF
TGTGCCAGCAGCCTAACCGGGACTACCTATAATTCACCCCTCCACTTT
>TRBJ2-7|TRBV6-2/TRBV6-3|NA|NA
CASSYDPGIYEQYF
TGTGCCAGCAGTTACGATCCAGGGATCTACGAGCAGTACTTC
>TRBJ1-1|TRBV29-1|NA|NA
CSVEVGGFTEAFF
TGCAGCGTTGAAGTTGGCGGTTTCACTGAAGCTTTCTTT
>TRBJ1-2|TRBV11-2|NA|NA
CASSSTPGVWGGYTF
TGTGCCAGCAGCTCCACCCCGGGGGTTTGGGGGGGCTACACCTTC
>TRBJ2-2|TRBV30|NA|NA
CAYTRNTGELFF
TGTGCCTACACTAGAAACACCGGGGAGCTGTTTTTT
>TRBJ2-7|TRBV15|NA|NA
CATSRDLRFSYEQYF
TGTGCCACCAGCAGAGATCTAAGGTTTAGCTACGAGCAGTACTTC
>TRBJ1-1|TRBV18|TRBD1|once
CASSLGTDTEAFF
TGTGCCAGCTCGCTCGGGACAGACACTGAAGCTTTCTTT
>TRBJ2-7|TRBV19|TRBD1|NA
CASSTGGEAPYEQYF
TGTGCCAGTAGTACAGGGGGAGAAGCTCCCTACGAGCAGTACTTC
>TRBJ1-5|TRBV10-3|NA|NA
CAISEYGGSNQPQHF
TGTGCCATCAGTGAGTATGGAGGGAGCAATCAGCCCCAGCATTTT
>TRBJ2-2|TRBV4-2|NA|NA
CASSPFSGMSTGELFF
TGTGCCAGCAGCCCATTTTCGGGGATGAGCACCGGGGAGCTGTTTTTT
>TRBJ2-5|TRBV10-3|NA|NA
CAISEAANQETQYF
TGTGCCATCAGTGAGGCCGCGAATCAAGAGACCCAGTACTTC
>TRBJ2-7|TRBV7-2|TRBD2|NA
CASSLDLAGDEQYF
TGTGCCAGCAGCTTAGACCTAGCGGGAGACGAGCAGTACTTC
>TRBJ2-5|TRBV7-2|NA|few
CASSLLAAERETQYF
TGTGCCAGCAGCTTGCTCGCCGCCGAGCGGGAGACCCAGTACTTC
>TRBJ2-3|TRBV11-3|TRBD1|NA
CASSLGRQGMADTQYF
TGTGCCAGCAGCTTAGGGCGACAGGGTATGGCAGATACGCAGTATTTT
>TRBJ2-5|TRBV3-1/TRBV3-2|NA|NA
CASSHVQETQYF
TGTGCCAGCAGCCACGTTCAGGAGACCCAGTACTTC